The present entry profiles one T cell receptor (beta chain) with its context. The sample belongs to a study of shared T cell receptors in the human thymus. The CDR3 loop spans 18 amino acids. Germline assignment: CDR1 MNHNS and CDR2 SASEGT. With V trimmed by 0 bases and J by 5 bases, 12 bases remained unmatched. Data came from immunoSEQ multiplex PCR; TCRdb stores just in-frame clones and leaves some out. The sample holds hundreds of thousands of clones; 85% to 95% are singletons and the top ten take around 0.019%. This sequence was found in a human donor. The source material was thymocytes. The chain recombines TRBV6-1 with TRBJ1-1, with 10 bases matching TRBD1. The CDR3 DNA reads as TGTGCCAGCAGTGAAGCCCCAAACGACAGGGGGCGATGTACTGAAGCTTTCTTT. Its translation: CASSEAPNDRGRCTEAFF.